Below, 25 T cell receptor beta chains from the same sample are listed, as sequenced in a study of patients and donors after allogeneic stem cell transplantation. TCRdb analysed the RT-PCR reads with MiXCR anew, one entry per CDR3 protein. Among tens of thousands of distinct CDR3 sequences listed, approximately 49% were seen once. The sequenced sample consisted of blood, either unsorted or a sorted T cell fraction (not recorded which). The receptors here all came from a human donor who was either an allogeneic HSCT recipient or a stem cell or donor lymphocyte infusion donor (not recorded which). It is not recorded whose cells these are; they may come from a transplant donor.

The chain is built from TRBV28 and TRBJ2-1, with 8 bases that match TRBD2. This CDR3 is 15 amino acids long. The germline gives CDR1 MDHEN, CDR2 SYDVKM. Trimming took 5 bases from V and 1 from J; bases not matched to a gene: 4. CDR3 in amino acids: CASSTAGVSYNEQFF. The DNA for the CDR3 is TGTGCCAGCAGTACAGCGGGAGTTTCCTACAATGAGCAGTTCTTC.

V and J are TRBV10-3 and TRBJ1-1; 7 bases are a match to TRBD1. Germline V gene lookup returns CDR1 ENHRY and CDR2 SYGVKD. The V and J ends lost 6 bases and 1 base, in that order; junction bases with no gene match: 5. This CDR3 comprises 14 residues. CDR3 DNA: TGTGCCATCAGATTAGGGGGCGAGAACACTGAAGCTTTCTTT. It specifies CAIRLGGENTEAFF.

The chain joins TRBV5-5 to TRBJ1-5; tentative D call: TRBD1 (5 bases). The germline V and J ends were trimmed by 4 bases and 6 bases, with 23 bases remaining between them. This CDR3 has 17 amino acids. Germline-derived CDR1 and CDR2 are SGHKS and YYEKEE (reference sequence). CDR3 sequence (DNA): TGTGCCAGCAGCCCGGGGAGTCAGGGAAGATATGTTCAGCCCCAGCATTTT. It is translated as CASSPGSQGRYVQPQHF.

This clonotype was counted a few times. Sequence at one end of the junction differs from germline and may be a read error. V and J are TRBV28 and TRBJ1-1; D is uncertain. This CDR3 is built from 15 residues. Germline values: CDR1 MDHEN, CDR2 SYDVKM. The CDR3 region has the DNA TGTGCCAGCATCCCCCTTCTACAAGCGAACACTGAAGTTTTCTTT. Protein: CASIPLLQANTEVFF.

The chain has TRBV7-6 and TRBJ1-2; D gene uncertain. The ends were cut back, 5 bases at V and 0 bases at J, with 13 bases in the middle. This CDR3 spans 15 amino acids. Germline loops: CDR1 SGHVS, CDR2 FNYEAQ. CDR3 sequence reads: CASSRLPDTNYGYTF. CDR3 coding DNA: TGTGCCAGCAGCCGATTGCCAGATACTAACTATGGCTACACCTTC.

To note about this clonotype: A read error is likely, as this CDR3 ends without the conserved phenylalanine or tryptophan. As DNA, the CDR3 is TGTGCCAGCAGTCCCAGAGGGGGGGTTTATTCTCATCGGGCCAAAAACATTCAGTACTAC. It specifies CASSPRGGVYSHRAKNIQYY. The rearrangement joins TRBV28 to TRBJ2-4, with TRBD2 as a possible D gene (7 bases). Germline loops: CDR1 MDHEN, CDR2 SYDVKM. This CDR3 has 20 residues. Trimming cost V 5 bases and J 1 base, with 27 bases left between them.

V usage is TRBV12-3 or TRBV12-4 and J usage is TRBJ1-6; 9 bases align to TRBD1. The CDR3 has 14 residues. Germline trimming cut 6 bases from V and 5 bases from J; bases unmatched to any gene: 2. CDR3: CASRRDRDNSPLHF. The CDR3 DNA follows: TGTGCCAGCAGGAGGGACAGGGATAATTCACCCCTCCACTTT.

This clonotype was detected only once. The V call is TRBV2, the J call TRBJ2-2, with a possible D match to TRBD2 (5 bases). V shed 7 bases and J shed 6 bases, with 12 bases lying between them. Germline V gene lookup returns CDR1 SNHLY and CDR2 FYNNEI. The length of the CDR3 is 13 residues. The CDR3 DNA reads TGTGCCAGCAAAAGGACTGCTCCCGGGGAGCTGTTTTTT. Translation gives CASKRTAPGELFF.

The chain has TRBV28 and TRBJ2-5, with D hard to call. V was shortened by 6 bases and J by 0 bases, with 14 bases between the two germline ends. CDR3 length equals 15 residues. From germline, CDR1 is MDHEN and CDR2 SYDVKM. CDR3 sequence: CASSPAEMYQETQYF. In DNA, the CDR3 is TGTGCCAGCAGCCCTGCAGAGATGTACCAAGAGACCCAGTACTTC.

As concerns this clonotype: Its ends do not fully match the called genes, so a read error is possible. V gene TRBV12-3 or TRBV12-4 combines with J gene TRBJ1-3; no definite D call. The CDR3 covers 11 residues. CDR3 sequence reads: CVSRYRNTIYF. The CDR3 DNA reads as TGTGTCAGCAGATATCGAAACACCATATATTTT.

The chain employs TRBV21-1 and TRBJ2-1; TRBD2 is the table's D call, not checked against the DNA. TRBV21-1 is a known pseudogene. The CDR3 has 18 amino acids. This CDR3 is CASRRKRGLAKPINEQFF. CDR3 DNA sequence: TGTGCCAGCAGACGCAAGAGAGGACTAGCGAAGCCGATAAATGAGCAGTTCTTC.

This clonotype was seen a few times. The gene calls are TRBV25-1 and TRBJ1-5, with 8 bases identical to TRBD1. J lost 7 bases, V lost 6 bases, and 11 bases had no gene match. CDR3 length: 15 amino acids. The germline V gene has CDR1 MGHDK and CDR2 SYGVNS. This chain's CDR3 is CASSPGQGIIQPQHF. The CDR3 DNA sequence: TGTGCCAGCAGCCCCGGACAGGGTATAATACAGCCCCAGCATTTT.

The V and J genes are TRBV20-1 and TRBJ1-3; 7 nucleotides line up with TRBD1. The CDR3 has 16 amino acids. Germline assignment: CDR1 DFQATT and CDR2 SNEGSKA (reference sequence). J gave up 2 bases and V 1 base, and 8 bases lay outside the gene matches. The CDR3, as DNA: TGCAGTGCTAGAGCTCGTACAGGGACAGCTGGAAACACCATATATTTT. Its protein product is CSARARTGTAGNTIYF.

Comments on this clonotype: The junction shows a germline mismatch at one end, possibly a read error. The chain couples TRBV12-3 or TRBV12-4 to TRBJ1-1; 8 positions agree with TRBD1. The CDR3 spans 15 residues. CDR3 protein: CASSPPRTGYDEAFF. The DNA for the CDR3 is TGTGCCAGCAGTCCCCCCCGGACAGGGTATGATGAAGCTTTCTTC.

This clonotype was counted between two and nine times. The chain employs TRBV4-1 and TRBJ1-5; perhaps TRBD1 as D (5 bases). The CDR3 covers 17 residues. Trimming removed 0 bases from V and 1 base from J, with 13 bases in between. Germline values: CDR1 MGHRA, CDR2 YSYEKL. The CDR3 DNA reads TGCGCCAGCAGCCAAGATAGGAGGGGCTCCAGCAATCAGCCCCAGCATTTT. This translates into CASSQDRRGSSNQPQHF.

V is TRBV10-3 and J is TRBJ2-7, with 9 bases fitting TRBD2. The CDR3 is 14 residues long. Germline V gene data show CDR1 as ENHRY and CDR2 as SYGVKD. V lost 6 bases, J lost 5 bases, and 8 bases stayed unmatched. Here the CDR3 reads CAISPGTSTDEQYF. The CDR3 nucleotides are TGTGCCATCAGCCCCGGGACTAGCACGGACGAGCAGTACTTC.

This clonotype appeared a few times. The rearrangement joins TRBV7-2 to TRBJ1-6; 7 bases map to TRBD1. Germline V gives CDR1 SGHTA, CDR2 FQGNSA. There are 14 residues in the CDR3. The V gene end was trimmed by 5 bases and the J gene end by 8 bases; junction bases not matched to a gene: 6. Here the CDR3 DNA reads TGTGCCAGCAGCCATGACAGGGTGGATTCACCCCTCCACTTT. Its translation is CASSHDRVDSPLHF.

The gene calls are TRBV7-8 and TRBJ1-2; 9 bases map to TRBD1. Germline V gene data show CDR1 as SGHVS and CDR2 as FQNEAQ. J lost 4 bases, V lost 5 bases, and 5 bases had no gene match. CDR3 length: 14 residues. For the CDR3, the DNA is TGTGCCAGCAGCCAGGACAGGGGCGGCTATGGCTACACCTTC. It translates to CASSQDRGGYGYTF.

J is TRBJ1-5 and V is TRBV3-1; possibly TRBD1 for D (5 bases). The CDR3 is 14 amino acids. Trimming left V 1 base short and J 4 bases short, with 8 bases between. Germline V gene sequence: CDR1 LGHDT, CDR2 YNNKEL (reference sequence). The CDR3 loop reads CASSQAAGNQPQHF. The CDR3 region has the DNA TGTGCCAGCAGCCAAGCTGCAGGGAATCAGCCCCAGCATTTT.

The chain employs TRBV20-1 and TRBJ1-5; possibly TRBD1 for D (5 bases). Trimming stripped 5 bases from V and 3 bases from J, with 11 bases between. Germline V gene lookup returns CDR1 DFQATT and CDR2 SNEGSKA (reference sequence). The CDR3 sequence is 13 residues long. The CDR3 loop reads CSADRGPNQPQHF. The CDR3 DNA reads TGCAGTGCTGATAGGGGCCCCAATCAGCCCCAGCATTTT.

This chain's CDR3 is CASSSQGHYGYTF. The CDR3 DNA is TGTGCCAGCAGTTCCCAGGGACACTATGGCTACACCTTC. V gene TRBV12-3 or TRBV12-4 combines with J gene TRBJ1-2, with D perhaps TRBD1 (5 bases). This CDR3 spans 13 amino acids. V lost 4 bases, J lost 3 bases, and 9 bases lay in between.

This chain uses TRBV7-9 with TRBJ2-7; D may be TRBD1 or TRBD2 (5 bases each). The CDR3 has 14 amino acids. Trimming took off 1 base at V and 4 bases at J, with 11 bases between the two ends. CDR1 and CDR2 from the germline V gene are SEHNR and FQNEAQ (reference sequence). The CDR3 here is CASSLETAAYEQYF. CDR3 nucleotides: TGTGCCAGCAGCTTAGAGACAGCGGCTTACGAGCAGTACTTC.

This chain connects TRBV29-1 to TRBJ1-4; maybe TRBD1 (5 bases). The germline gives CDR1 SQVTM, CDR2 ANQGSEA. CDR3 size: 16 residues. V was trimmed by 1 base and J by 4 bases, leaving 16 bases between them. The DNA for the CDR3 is TGCAGCGTTGAAGGGGCGAAGGGGAAGGGTAATGAAAAACTGTTTTTT. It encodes CSVEGAKGKGNEKLFF.

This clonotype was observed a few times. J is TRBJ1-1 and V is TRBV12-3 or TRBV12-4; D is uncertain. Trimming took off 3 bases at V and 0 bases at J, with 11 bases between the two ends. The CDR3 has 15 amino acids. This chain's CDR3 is CASSFGFVMNTEAFF. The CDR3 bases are TGTGCCAGCAGTTTTGGGTTTGTGATGAACACTGAAGCTTTCTTT.

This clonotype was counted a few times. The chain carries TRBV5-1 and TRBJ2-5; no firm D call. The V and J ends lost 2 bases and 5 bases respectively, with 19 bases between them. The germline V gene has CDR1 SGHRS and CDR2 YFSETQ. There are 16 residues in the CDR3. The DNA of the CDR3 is TGCGCCAGCAGCTTTTATTTCGTCGGCTTACTGGAGACCCAGTACTTC. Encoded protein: CASSFYFVGLLETQYF.